The 18 T cell receptor beta chains presented below share a single source sample, sequenced in a study of blood T cell repertoires in COVID-19. This table comes from immunoSEQ multiplex PCR, and its TCRdb copy is limited to in-frame clones, with some not included. Among 80,000 or so clones listed, around four fifths were seen once. Sequenced input: peripheral blood. The receptors stem from a human donor in a cohort sampled during active COVID-19.

The chain has TRBV28 and TRBJ1-2; 7 bases align to TRBD1. The CDR3 has 14 amino acids. V was clipped by 5 bases and J by 4 bases; unmatched bases: 7. Germline loops: CDR1 MDHEN, CDR2 SYDVKM. CDR3 DNA: TGTGCCAGCAGTCCGGGACAGACCATCTATGGCTACACCTTC. As protein: CASSPGQTIYGYTF.

The rearrangement uses TRBV6-2 or TRBV6-3 and TRBJ1-1, with 9 bases aligning to TRBD1. V lost 5 bases, J lost 5 bases, and 9 bases stayed unmatched. The germline V gene encodes CDR1 MNHEY and CDR2 SVGEGT. CDR3 length: 15 residues. The CDR3 sequence: CASSTTGGARTEAFF. The CDR3, as DNA: TGTGCCAGCAGTACAACAGGGGGCGCACGGACTGAAGCTTTCTTT.

The chain employs TRBV7-9 and TRBJ2-3; D gene unclear. The germline CDR1 and CDR2 sequences are SEHNR and FQNEAQ (reference sequence). The CDR3 sequence is 15 residues long. The V end lost 5 bases, the J end lost 0 bases, and 12 bases lay between the germline ends. The CDR3 DNA reads TGTGCCAGCAGCCCCCCCCGGAGCAGCACAGATACGCAGTATTTT. Its translation is CASSPPRSSTDTQYF.

The rearrangement uses TRBV6-5 and TRBJ1-2, with a tentative D call TRBD1 (6 bases). V lost 4 bases to trimming and J lost 6 bases, with 15 bases between them. The V gene's germline CDR1 is MNHEY and CDR2 SVGAGI. CDR3 size: 14 residues. CDR3 region: CASSFRGQQHGYTF. The CDR3 DNA is TGTGCCAGCAGTTTCCGTGGACAGCAGCATGGCTACACCTTC.

This clone was observed a few times. Here the CDR3 reads CASSEQRNQPQHF. DNA of the CDR3: TGTGCCAGCAGCGAGCAGAGGAATCAGCCCCAGCATTTT. The chain joins TRBV7-8 to TRBJ1-5, with D hard to call. This CDR3 has 13 residues. V was trimmed by 5 bases and J by 4 bases, leaving 9 bases between them. Per germline, CDR1 SGHVS and CDR2 FQNEAQ.

This clone was found a few times. The chain combines TRBV6-6 with TRBJ2-7; 14 nucleotides align to TRBD2. After removal of 2 bases from V and 9 bases from J, the junction contained 9 bases not matched to a gene. This CDR3 comprises 16 residues. CDR1 and CDR2 (germline): MNHNY, SVGAGI (reference sequence). The chain's CDR3 is CASSYREGLAGGRQYV. The CDR3 DNA sequence: TGTGCCAGCAGTTACCGAGAAGGACTAGCGGGAGGACGGCAGTACGTC.

The gene calls are TRBV29-1 and TRBJ2-7; 8 nucleotides agree with TRBD1. The CDR3 contains 13 residues. With 7 bases clipped from V and 6 bases from J, the junction kept 11 bases outside the gene matches. Germline CDR1 and CDR2: SQVTM and ANQGSEA. The CDR3 protein is CSARYGQGSEQYF. In DNA, the CDR3 is TGCAGCGCCCGATATGGACAGGGTTCCGAGCAGTACTTC.

J is TRBJ2-3 and V is TRBV6-5; 8 bases map to TRBD2. There are 16 residues in the CDR3. Germline-derived CDR1 and CDR2 are MNHEY and SVGAGI. V was clipped by 2 bases and J by 0 bases; unmatched bases: 4. The chain's CDR3 is CASSYTSGGSTDTQYF. Written as DNA, the CDR3 is TGTGCCAGCAGTTACACGAGCGGGGGTAGCACAGATACGCAGTATTTT.

The chain employs TRBV19 and TRBJ2-5; TRBD2 aligns across 10 bases. With 2 bases clipped from V and 5 bases from J, the junction kept 14 bases outside the gene matches. The CDR3 spans 18 residues. Germline V CDR1 and CDR2: LNHDA, SQIVND (reference sequence). The CDR3 DNA follows: TGTGCCAGTAGTATACGGCCCCCGGCTAGCGGGGGCGCGGAGACCCAGTACTTC. Translation gives CASSIRPPASGGAETQYF.

There are a few counts of this clone. This chain joins TRBV3-1 (or the pseudogene TRBV3-2) and TRBJ1-5, with 9 bases fitting TRBD1. The CDR3 is 19 residues long. The trim removed 2 bases at V and 4 bases at J, leaving 15 bases unmatched. The germline V gene encodes CDR1 LGHDT and CDR2 YNNKEL (reference sequence). The CDR3 loop reads CASSQTGTGRAGQNQPQHF. The DNA for the CDR3 is TGTGCCAGCAGCCAAACCGGGACAGGGAGAGCAGGGCAAAATCAGCCCCAGCATTTT.

The genes are TRBV7-6 and TRBJ2-5, with D possibly being TRBD1 (5 bases). The CDR3 covers 13 residues. Germline CDR1 and CDR2: SGHVS and FNYEAQ. The V end lost 1 base, the J end lost 5 bases, and 8 bases lay between the germline ends. The CDR3 DNA follows: TGTGCCAGCAGCTTAGTAGGGGCCGAGACCCAGTACTTC. Translation gives CASSLVGAETQYF.

The gene calls are TRBV7-9 and TRBJ1-4; weak D call: TRBD1 (5 bases). Germline V gene data show CDR1 as SEHNR and CDR2 as FQNEAQ (reference sequence). This CDR3 region has 14 residues. Trimming left V 3 bases short and J 3 bases short, with 8 bases between. CDR3 sequence reads: CASSLEGSNEKLFF. CDR3 bases: TGTGCCAGCAGCTTGGAGGGGTCTAATGAAAAACTGTTTTTT.

The CDR3 nucleotides read TGCGCCAGCAGCTTGGTACTAGCGGGGCGTAATGAGCAGTTCTTC. Translated: CASSLVLAGRNEQFF. V and J are TRBV5-1 and TRBJ2-1; 10 bases align to TRBD2. The CDR3 length is 15 residues. Trimming removed 0 bases from V and 7 bases from J; junction bases left unmatched: 4. Per germline, CDR1 SGHRS and CDR2 YFSETQ.

The gene calls are TRBV12-3 or TRBV12-4 and TRBJ1-5; D ambiguous. The V and J ends lost 6 bases and 2 bases respectively, with 5 bases between them. This CDR3 contains 12 residues. The CDR3 loop reads CASSLGNQPQHF. The CDR3 DNA is TGTGCCAGCAGCCTTGGCAATCAGCCCCAGCATTTT.

V usage is TRBV21-1 and J usage is TRBJ1-6; TRBD1, the D gene given by the table, was not confirmed from the DNA. TRBV21-1 is marked as a pseudogene. The CDR3 is made up of 16 amino acids. The CDR3 sequence is CASSGGGGDINSPLHF. CDR3 in DNA: TGTGCCAGCAGCGGAGGGGGCGGGGATATTAATTCACCCCTCCACTTT.

The rearrangement links TRBV2 to TRBJ2-5; the D gene is possibly TRBD2 (6 bases). Germline V gene lookup returns CDR1 SNHLY and CDR2 FYNNEI. The V gene lost 5 bases and the J gene lost 1 base, with 14 bases spanning the gap. The CDR3 is 15 amino acids. Here the CDR3 reads CASSTKPGLQETQYF. CDR3 coding DNA: TGTGCCAGCAGTACGAAACCGGGACTCCAAGAGACCCAGTACTTC.

This sequence joins TRBV7-6 and TRBJ2-6; D is ambiguous. Trimming took 1 base from V and 0 from J, leaving 13 bases between them. Germline-derived CDR1 and CDR2 are SGHVS and FNYEAQ. CDR3 size: 18 residues. The CDR3 DNA sequence: TGTGCCAGCAGCTTAGAAACATGGCCGCTCTCTGGGGCCAACGTCCTGACTTTC. This codes for CASSLETWPLSGANVLTF.

V and J are TRBV6-5 and TRBJ1-5; weak D call: TRBD1 (5 bases). Germline lookup yields CDR1 MNHEY and CDR2 SVGAGI. The CDR3 sequence is 14 residues long. V shed 5 bases and J shed 0 bases, with 8 bases lying between them. The CDR3 DNA reads as TGTGCCAGCAGTATGACAGATAGCAATCAGCCCCAGCATTTT. It is translated as CASSMTDSNQPQHF.